Listed below are T cell receptor beta chains from one sample, sequenced in a study of T cell changes during pregnancy in multiple sclerosis. Some clones are missing from TCRdb's copy, which holds only in-frame ones; the method was immunoSEQ multiplex PCR. The profile covers 60,000 to 90,000 clones, with approximately 89% appearing a single time and 1.5% to 2% taken by the ten largest. This specimen consisted of peripheral blood, obtained before pregnancy. Receptors were obtained from a female donor with multiple sclerosis, enrolled in a pregnancy study. The CDR3 runs from the conserved cysteine through the conserved F or W. The order of the fields is J gene, V gene, CDR3 protein.

TRBJ2-3 | TRBV4-3 | CASSQGPGGGQVDTQYF
TRBJ2-5 | TRBV28 | CASGGGVDETQYF
TRBJ2-2 | TRBV6-1 | CASSEAAPFGLASTGELFF
TRBJ2-2 | TRBV2 | CASSAAGWVPTLNTGELFF
TRBJ1-1 | TRBV6-5 | CASSPSDRGNTEAFF
TRBJ2-1 | TRBV5-4 | CASSHRASGAYNEQFF
TRBJ2-7 | TRBV6-5 | CASSPGQGLFYEQYF
TRBJ2-6 | TRBV29-1 | CSVDSGAGANVLTF
TRBJ2-7 | TRBV27 | CASSTGTGNEQYF
TRBJ2-2 | TRBV5-1 | CASSGDRPNTGELFF
TRBJ2-7 | TRBV4-1 | CASSRGQGESYEQYF
TRBJ2-2 | TRBV14 | CASSPTFWGQNTGELFF
TRBJ1-6 | TRBV30 | CASAGNSISPLHF
TRBJ2-3 | TRBV9 | CASSARQEGTDTQYF
TRBJ2-1 | TRBV7-3 | CASSPTRAGGQENEQFF
TRBJ2-7 | TRBV19 | CASSKIGSGQGGEQYF
TRBJ2-2 | TRBV6-5 | CASSYSLRTGELFF
TRBJ2-5 | TRBV10-1 | CASSETIQETQYF
TRBJ2-5 | TRBV29-1 | CSVQGNEETQYF
TRBJ1-1 | TRBV29-1 | CSVERSGGINTEAFF
TRBJ1-2 | TRBV13 | CASSYQETPTGYTF
TRBJ2-2 | TRBV7-7 | CASSPGLAGAHTGELFF
TRBJ2-7 | TRBV5-1 | CASSFGQNLGSYEQYF
TRBJ1-2 | TRBV5-1 | CASRPPGEYYGYTF
TRBJ2-2 | TRBV5-1 | CASSLIAGGRTGELFF
TRBJ1-2 | TRBV15 | CATSRTVGGWGGYTF
TRBJ2-1 | TRBV5-1 | CASSAVGVDEQFF
TRBJ2-7 | TRBV5-1 | CASSYRQGSEQYF
TRBJ2-1 | TRBV2 | CASSTPQGGYNEQFF
TRBJ2-1 | TRBV11-3 | CASSPRTGVEYNEQFF
TRBJ2-5 | TRBV5-6 | CASSSYMQETQYF
TRBJ1-6 | TRBV25-1 | CASSEWGVSSPLHF
TRBJ1-1 | TRBV7-9 | CASSHRDLHPEAFF
TRBJ2-1 | TRBV5-4 | CASSLVTGLGNEQFF